These 20 T cell receptor beta chains came from one sample sequenced in a study of early T cells in non-severe SARS-CoV-2 infection. TCRdb re-called the 5' RACE reads with MiXCR, one entry per CDR3 protein. Of fewer than 35,000 distinct CDR3 sequences listed, about 6% are singletons. The sample was whole blood. Receptor source: an adult who was a healthcare worker with PCR-confirmed SARS-CoV-2 infection or an uninfected control (not recorded which).

This clonotype has a handful of counts. The chain uses TRBV4-2 and TRBJ2-1; D remains unclear. In germline, CDR1 is LGHNA, CDR2 YNFKEQ. V was pared by 0 bases and J by 0 bases, with 9 bases between. The CDR3 loop spans 16 amino acids. CDR3 region: CASSQEMGSSYNEQFF. In DNA form, the CDR3 reads TGTGCCAGCAGCCAAGAGATGGGAAGCTCCTACAATGAGCAGTTCTTC.

This clonotype has only a few counts. The genes are TRBV6-2 or TRBV6-3 and TRBJ2-7, with 7 bases matching TRBD1. The CDR3 sequence is 15 residues long. The germline V gene encodes CDR1 MNHEY and CDR2 SVGEGT. V lost 7 bases to trimming and J lost 5 bases; unmatched junction nucleotides: 14. In nucleotides, the CDR3 is TGTGCCAGCACGAACCCCCGGGACAGATGGGACGAGCAGTACTTC. As protein: CASTNPRDRWDEQYF.

This clonotype appeared a few times. This chain connects TRBV30 to TRBJ2-5, with D unresolved. CDR3 length: 12 residues. Germline-derived CDR1 and CDR2 are GTSNPN and SVGIG (reference sequence). The ends were cut back, 0 bases at V and 4 bases at J, with 6 bases in the middle. This CDR3 reads CAWSVLGETQYF. The CDR3 DNA follows: TGTGCCTGGAGTGTACTGGGAGAGACCCAGTACTTC. The whole variable domain, filled in from reference TRBV30 and TRBJ2-5, reads SQTIHQWPATLVQPVGSPLSLECTVEGTSNPNLYWYRQAAGRGLQLLFYSVGIGQISSEVPQNLSASRPQDRQFILSSKKLLLSDSGFYLCAWSVLGETQYFGPGTRLLVL.

This clonotype was seen only a few times. The chain has TRBV7-9 and TRBJ2-1; 12 bases are shared with TRBD2. The CDR3 consists of 15 residues. With V trimmed by 6 bases and J by 6 bases, 6 bases remained unmatched. Germline-derived CDR1 and CDR2 are SEHNR and FQNEAQ (reference sequence). The CDR3 protein is CASRRTSGDSNEQFF. The CDR3 DNA sequence: TGTGCCAGCAGGAGGACTAGCGGGGATTCCAATGAGCAGTTCTTC. Complete variable domain (other parts from reference TRBV7-9 and TRBJ2-1): DTGVSQNPRHKITKRGQNVTFRCDPISEHNRLYWYRQTLGQGPEFLTYFQNEAQLEKSRLLSDRFSAERPKGSFSTLEIQRTEQGDSAMYLCASRRTSGDSNEQFFGPGTRLTVL.

This clonotype was seen ten or more times. A read error may account for a junction end that differs from germline. This rearrangement joins TRBV5-4 to TRBJ1-1, with 10 bases lining up with TRBD1. From germline, CDR1 is SGHNT and CDR2 YYREEE (reference sequence). CDR3 size: 15 residues. The CDR3 DNA is TGTGTCAGCAGCGCGACAGGGGGCATCGTCACTGAAGCTTTCTTT. Protein: CVSSATGGIVTEAFF.

At least ten counts were recorded for this clonotype. J is TRBJ2-7 and V is TRBV30; possible D gene TRBD2, 7 bases. The CDR3 is 14 amino acids. V was clipped by 7 bases and J by 0 bases, with 16 bases between them. Germline V CDR1 and CDR2: GTSNPN, SVGIG (reference sequence). This chain's CDR3 is CASSRGRASYEQYF. The CDR3 DNA reads as TGTGCCTCATCTAGGGGGAGGGCCTCCTACGAGCAGTACTTC.

There are many counts of this clonotype. The rearrangement uses TRBV6-5 and TRBJ2-3, with D possibly being TRBD2 (6 bases). The V end lost 5 bases, the J end lost 3 bases, and 21 bases lay between the germline ends. In germline, CDR1 is MNHEY, CDR2 SVGAGI. The CDR3 is 17 amino acids. The chain's CDR3 is CASSHLRRGEGTDTQYF. Here the CDR3 DNA reads TGTGCCAGCAGTCACCTAAGGCGGGGTGAGGGAACAGATACGCAGTATTTT.

The sample holds many counts of this clonotype. The CDR3 nucleotides are TGTGCCAGCAGGCGGGACCAGCTTAGCACTGAAGCTTTCTTT. It translates to CASRRDQLSTEAFF. The rearrangement joins TRBV27 to TRBJ1-1; tentative D call: TRBD1 (5 bases). The CDR3 runs 14 residues. V gave up 6 bases and J gave up 4 bases, with 15 bases separating them. Germline V gene data show CDR1 as MNHEY and CDR2 as SMNVEV (reference sequence).

This clonotype was recorded at least ten times. The chain combines TRBV19 with TRBJ1-2, with D possibly TRBD1 on 5 matching bases. The CDR3 is 13 residues long. The germline CDR1 and CDR2 sequences are LNHDA and SQIVND (reference sequence). The V end lost 6 bases, the J end lost 3 bases, and 11 bases lay between the germline ends. This CDR3 is CASRSGLDYGYTF. The CDR3 DNA follows: TGTGCCAGTAGATCAGGGCTCGACTATGGCTACACCTTC.

The V gene is TRBV27, the J gene TRBJ1-1; 9 positions match TRBD1. V lost 5 bases, J lost 0 bases, and 4 bases stayed unmatched. The germline CDR1 and CDR2 sequences are MNHEY and SMNVEV (reference sequence). This CDR3 region has 15 residues. The CDR3 bases are TGTGCCAGCAGTCCACAGGGGGCTCTGAACACTGAAGCTTTCTTT. This sequence encodes CASSPQGALNTEAFF.

This clonotype has more than one count but fewer than ten. The J gene is TRBJ2-3, the V gene TRBV18; the match to TRBD1 covers 7 bases. This CDR3 contains 15 residues. The V gene's germline CDR1 is KGHSH and CDR2 LQKENI. V was clipped by 5 bases and J by 2 bases; unmatched bases: 7. CDR3 in amino acids: CASSTLRGYTDTQYF. CDR3 in DNA: TGTGCCAGCTCAACTCTCAGGGGGTACACAGATACGCAGTATTTT.

The chain uses TRBV7-3 and TRBJ2-5; the match to TRBD2 covers 7 bases. V lost 2 bases, J lost 5 bases, and 8 bases stayed unmatched. CDR1 is SGHTA and CDR2 is FQGTGA in the germline V gene. The CDR3 spans 15 residues. The CDR3 loop reads CASSLFGRAGETQYF. CDR3 in DNA: TGTGCCAGCAGCTTATTTGGGAGGGCGGGGGAGACCCAGTACTTC.

Only a few counts were recorded for this clonotype. The V call is TRBV12-3 or TRBV12-4, the J call TRBJ1-6; D not certain. CDR3 size: 12 residues. V was pared by 0 bases and J by 9 bases, with 3 bases between. CDR3 in amino acids: CASSLAGSPLHF. For the CDR3, the DNA is TGTGCCAGCAGTTTAGCTGGTTCACCCCTCCACTTT.

The chain recombines TRBV5-5 with TRBJ2-3; 8 bases align to TRBD2. Trimming at V came to 2 bases and at J to 4 bases, leaving 3 bases not matched to a gene. The CDR3 loop spans 14 amino acids. Germline CDR1 is SGHKS and CDR2 is YYEKEE (reference sequence). The CDR3: CASSFREGADTQYF. CDR3 DNA sequence: TGTGCCAGCAGCTTCCGGGAGGGAGCAGATACGCAGTATTTT.

Comment on this clonotype: Sequence at one end of the junction differs from germline and may be a read error. V gene TRBV6-2 or TRBV6-3 combines with J gene TRBJ2-7, with 9 positions matching TRBD1. There are 12 residues in the CDR3. Germline lookup yields CDR1 MNHEY and CDR2 SVGEGT. The CDR3 here is CASSYYPGQGVF. In nucleotides, the CDR3 is TGTGCCAGCAGTTACTATCCGGGACAGGGTGTCTTC.

This clonotype was seen ten or more times. V usage is TRBV5-4 and J usage is TRBJ2-2; D remains unclear. The germline V gene encodes CDR1 SGHNT and CDR2 YYREEE (reference sequence). The ends were cut back, 2 bases at V and 7 bases at J, with 6 bases in the middle. This CDR3 has 12 amino acids. CDR3 amino acids: CASSFRVGELFF. In DNA, the CDR3 is TGTGCCAGCAGCTTCCGAGTCGGGGAGCTGTTTTTT.

This clonotype was observed at least ten times. The chain links TRBV2 to TRBJ1-5; D unresolved. The CDR3 covers 14 residues. CDR1 SNHLY and CDR2 FYNNEI come from the germline V gene. Between the trimmed V and J ends, which lost 10 bases and 0 bases, there was a span of 13 bases. As DNA, the CDR3 is TGTGCCACTCAGGACGGTAATAGCAATCAGCCCCAGCATTTT. This encodes CATQDGNSNQPQHF.

This clonotype has ten or more counts. The V gene is TRBV20-1, the J gene TRBJ2-1; TRBD1 agrees at 10 bases. The V gene's germline CDR1 is DFQATT and CDR2 SNEGSKA (reference sequence). There are 14 residues in the CDR3. V dropped 4 bases and J dropped 5; count of bases not matched to a gene: 5. The CDR3 sequence is CSAISGQGHNEQFF. The CDR3 DNA follows: TGCAGTGCTATCTCGGGACAGGGGCACAATGAGCAGTTCTTC.

This clonotype was recorded at least ten times. The J gene is TRBJ2-7, the V gene TRBV20-1, with D possibly being TRBD1 or TRBD2 (5 bases each). The CDR3 has 15 amino acids. Trimming stripped 0 bases from V and 2 bases from J, with 14 bases between. Germline CDR1 and CDR2: DFQATT and SNEGSKA (reference sequence). The chain's CDR3 is CSARDLRQGPYEQYF. The CDR3 DNA reads as TGCAGTGCTAGAGATTTAAGGCAGGGACCCTACGAGCAGTACTTC.

In its sample, this clonotype was seen many times. This chain links TRBV11-2 with TRBJ2-2, with 10 bases fitting TRBD1. V lost 1 base and J lost 3; bases outside the gene matches: 8. This CDR3 is built from 18 residues. Per germline, CDR1 SGHAT and CDR2 FQNNGV. This CDR3 is CASSLGRQGAIYTGELFF. The CDR3 bases are TGTGCCAGCAGCTTAGGCCGACAGGGGGCCATTTACACCGGGGAGCTGTTTTTT.